Below are 19 T cell receptor beta chains sequenced from a single sample in a study of T cells in Graves' hyperthyroidism and ophthalmopathy. TCR beta CDR3 regions were amplified from RNA. The HTBI primer set was used in a first-round RT-PCR of the TCR CDR3. TCRdb re-called the multiplex PCR reads with MiXCR, one entry per CDR3 protein. The data show about 250,000 distinct CDR3 sequences, approximately 23% seen once. Sequencing was carried out using blood. These receptor sequences come from a woman between 35 and 50 years old with Graves' ophthalmopathy.

This clonotype was seen repeatedly, ten times or more. The chain is built from TRBV6-5 and TRBJ1-1; D is unclear. The CDR3 is 19 amino acids. V was cut by 3 bases and J by 0 bases, with 23 bases left in between. Germline V gene data show CDR1 as MNHEY and CDR2 as SVGAGI. Here the CDR3 DNA reads TGTGCCAGCAGTTATCTACCCCACGGGCAGCCGATAATGAACACTGAAGCTTTCTTT. As protein: CASSYLPHGQPIMNTEAFF.

This clonotype was seen at least ten times. This chain connects TRBV4-1 to TRBJ1-3; 8 bases agree with TRBD1. Germline CDR1 is MGHRA and CDR2 is YSYEKL. J gave up 0 bases and V 3 bases, and 4 bases lay outside the gene matches. The CDR3 consists of 16 residues. For the CDR3, the DNA is TGCGCCAGCAGCCAGCGGGACAGGACCTCTGGAAACACCATATATTTT. Its protein is CASSQRDRTSGNTIYF.

This clonotype has a count of ten or more. This chain joins TRBV28 and TRBJ2-2; D may be TRBD2 (6 bases). V was shortened by 7 bases and J by 5 bases, with 14 bases between the two germline ends. Per germline, CDR1 MDHEN and CDR2 SYDVKM. The CDR3 spans 14 residues. This CDR3 reads CASISGTLTGELFF. The CDR3 DNA reads as TGTGCCAGCATCTCAGGGACTCTGACCGGGGAGCTGTTTTTT.

There are many counts of this clonotype. The rearrangement joins TRBV7-8 to TRBJ1-2; tentatively, D is TRBD1 (6 bases). The CDR3 sequence is 15 residues long. CDR1 and CDR2 from the germline V gene are SGHVS and FQNEAQ. With 5 bases removed from V and 5 bases from J, the gap between germline ends came to 18 bases. The DNA of the CDR3 is TGTGCCAGCAGCACCCGGTTAGGGGACAATTATGGCTACACCTTC. Protein sequence: CASSTRLGDNYGYTF.

This clonotype was recorded many times. The chain combines TRBV30 with TRBJ1-1; D is uncertain. Per the germline V gene, CDR1 is GTSNPN and CDR2 is SVGIG (reference sequence). The CDR3 covers 13 residues. Trimming removed 3 bases at V and 2 bases at J, with 10 bases between. CDR3 in amino acids: CAWSSGDNTEAFF. In nucleotides, the CDR3 is TGTGCCTGGAGCTCGGGAGATAACACTGAAGCTTTCTTT.

This clonotype has a count of ten or more. This chain uses TRBV5-1 with TRBJ2-5; D gene uncertain. Germline CDR1 is SGHRS and CDR2 is YFSETQ. Trimming took 5 bases from V and 5 from J, leaving 7 bases between them. The CDR3 is made up of 11 amino acids. In DNA, the CDR3 is TGCGCCAGCAGAAAGGGCGAGACCCAGTACTTC. Translated: CASRKGETQYF.

This clonotype was counted ten times or more. The J gene is TRBJ2-5, the V gene TRBV27; TRBD1 matches 8 bases. Germline lookup yields CDR1 MNHEY and CDR2 SMNVEV (reference sequence). This CDR3 has 15 residues. V shed 1 base and J 4 bases; nucleotides not matched to a gene: 5. This CDR3 is CASSLLGQGGETQYF. For the CDR3, the DNA is TGTGCCAGCAGTTTATTAGGACAGGGAGGAGAGACCCAGTACTTC.

The table lists this clonotype with many counts. This sequence joins TRBV5-6 and TRBJ2-7, with 8 bases fitting TRBD2. Germline V gene data show CDR1 as SGHDT and CDR2 as YYEEEE. V shed 5 bases, J shed 5 bases, and the junction held 6 bases outside the gene matches. The CDR3 totals 13 residues. The CDR3 coding sequence is TGTGCCAGCAGACGCGTCGGGGGGGACGAGCAGTACTTC. Protein sequence: CASRRVGGDEQYF.

V usage is TRBV28 and J usage is TRBJ2-2; D gene uncertain. From germline, CDR1 is MDHEN and CDR2 SYDVKM. The CDR3 totals 17 residues. Trimming removed 1 base from V and 2 bases from J, with 14 bases in between. The CDR3 sequence is CASSLLGAWGNTGELFF. DNA of the CDR3: TGTGCCAGCAGTTTATTGGGTGCGTGGGGAAACACCGGGGAGCTGTTTTTT.

This clonotype was counted many times. This chain links TRBV28 with TRBJ1-1; unclear D gene. Trimming stripped 6 bases from V and 0 bases from J, with 14 bases between. Germline loops: CDR1 MDHEN, CDR2 SYDVKM. The CDR3 is 15 residues long. CDR3: CASRPDPRLNTEAFF. CDR3 DNA: TGTGCCAGCAGACCTGATCCCCGGTTGAACACTGAAGCTTTCTTT.

This clonotype was seen ten or more times. The J gene is TRBJ2-5, the V gene TRBV12-3 or TRBV12-4; D might be TRBD2 (6 bases). The CDR3 loop spans 14 amino acids. V was trimmed by 0 bases and J by 5 bases, leaving 10 bases between them. The CDR3 loop is CASSLAWRVETQYF. As DNA, the CDR3 is TGTGCCAGCAGTTTAGCGTGGAGGGTGGAGACCCAGTACTTC.

The table lists this clonotype with many counts. This chain links TRBV4-1 with TRBJ2-5; TRBD1 aligns across 8 bases. CDR1 MGHRA and CDR2 YSYEKL come from the germline V gene. The CDR3 runs 20 residues. Unmatched junction bases numbered 15, after V lost 0 bases and J lost 0 bases. DNA of the CDR3: TGCGCCAGCAGCCAAGATCGGAGGACAGGGTCCTGGAGGTACCAAGAGACCCAGTACTTC. Its translation: CASSQDRRTGSWRYQETQYF.

This clonotype was counted at least ten times. The chain combines TRBV7-3 with TRBJ2-7; possible D gene TRBD2, 5 bases. CDR3 size: 16 residues. Germline V gene data show CDR1 as SGHTA and CDR2 as FQGTGA. V lost 0 bases to trimming and J lost 3 bases, with 15 bases between them. The CDR3 sequence is CASSLTLGGLDYEQYF. DNA for the CDR3: TGTGCCAGCAGCTTAACGTTGGGCGGGTTGGACTACGAGCAGTACTTC.

The chain joins TRBV10-3 to TRBJ1-1; 9 nucleotides line up with TRBD1. Germline CDR1 is ENHRY and CDR2 is SYGVKD. The CDR3 runs to 16 residues. The V and J ends lost 7 bases and 1 base, in that order; junction bases with no gene match: 10. CDR3 residues: CAITPGTGLKNTEAFF. In nucleotides, the CDR3 is TGTGCCATCACCCCCGGGACAGGGTTAAAGAACACTGAAGCTTTCTTT.

This clonotype was counted a single time. This sequence joins TRBV19 and TRBJ2-7; TRBD1 matches 7 bases. CDR1 and CDR2 from the germline V gene are LNHDA and SQIVND (reference sequence). The V segment lost 8 bases and the J segment 5 bases; nucleotides outside the gene matches: 9. The CDR3 length is 13 residues. The CDR3 loop is CASCPRGLDEQYF. The CDR3 DNA sequence: TGTGCCAGTTGTCCCAGGGGGTTGGACGAGCAGTACTTC.

This clonotype occurred many times. The V gene is TRBV2, the J gene TRBJ2-7; the D is unclear. V was trimmed by 3 bases and J by 6 bases, leaving 9 bases between them. The germline V gene encodes CDR1 SNHLY and CDR2 FYNNEI. The CDR3 totals 12 residues. CDR3 coding DNA: TGTGCCAGCAGTGATTACGGTATCGAGCAGTACTTC. Its protein is CASSDYGIEQYF. The whole variable domain, filled in from reference TRBV2 and TRBJ2-7, reads EPEVTQTPSHQVTQMGQEVILRCVPISNHLYFYWYRQILGQKVEFLVSFYNNEISEKSEIFDDQFSVERPDGSNFTLKIRSTKLEDSAMYFCASSDYGIEQYFGPGTRLTVT.

J is TRBJ2-2 and V is TRBV18; no definite D call. This CDR3 has 15 residues. CDR1 is KGHSH and CDR2 is LQKENI in the germline V gene. Trimming stripped 2 bases from V and 4 bases from J, with 11 bases between. CDR3 amino acids: CASSPTSPVTGELFF. The CDR3 DNA is TGTGCCAGCTCACCAACATCCCCGGTCACCGGGGAGCTGTTTTTT.

In its sample, this clonotype was seen many times. The V gene is TRBV7-8, the J gene TRBJ1-3; weak D call: TRBD1 (6 bases). The V gene lost 3 bases and the J gene lost 1 base, with 10 bases spanning the gap. Germline V gene data show CDR1 as SGHVS and CDR2 as FQNEAQ. CDR3 length: 15 residues. The CDR3 DNA is TGTGCCAGCAGCTTCGGAAGGGGGTCTGGAAACACCATATATTTT. This gives the protein CASSFGRGSGNTIYF.

The chain is built from TRBV28 and TRBJ2-7; 11 nucleotides align to TRBD2. The CDR3 contains 13 residues. V dropped 8 bases and J dropped 4; count of bases not matched to a gene: 4. Looked up from germline, CDR1 is MDHEN and CDR2 is SYDVKM. The CDR3 sequence is CASAGLAEYEQYF. The CDR3 DNA is TGTGCCAGCGCGGGACTAGCGGAATACGAGCAGTACTTC.